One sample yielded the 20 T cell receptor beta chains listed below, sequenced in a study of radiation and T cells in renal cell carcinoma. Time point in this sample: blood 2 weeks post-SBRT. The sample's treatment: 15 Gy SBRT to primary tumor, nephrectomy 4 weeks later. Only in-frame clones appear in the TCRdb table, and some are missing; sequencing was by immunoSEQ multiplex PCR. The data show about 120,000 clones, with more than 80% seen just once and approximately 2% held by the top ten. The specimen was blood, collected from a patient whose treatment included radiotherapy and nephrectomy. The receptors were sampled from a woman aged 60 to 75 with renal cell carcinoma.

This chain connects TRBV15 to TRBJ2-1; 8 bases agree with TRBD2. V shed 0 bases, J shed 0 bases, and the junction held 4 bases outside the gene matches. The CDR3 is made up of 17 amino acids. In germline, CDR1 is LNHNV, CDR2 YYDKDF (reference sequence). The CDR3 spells CATSRDVSGGSYNEQFF. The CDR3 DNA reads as TGTGCCACCAGCAGAGATGTGAGCGGGGGCTCCTACAATGAGCAGTTCTTC. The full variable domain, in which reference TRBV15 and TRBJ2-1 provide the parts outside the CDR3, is DAMVIQNPRYQVTQFGKPVTLSCSQTLNHNVMYWYQQKSSQAPKLLFHYYDKDFNNEADTPDNFQSRRPNTSFCFLDIRSPGLGDTAMYLCATSRDVSGGSYNEQFFGPGTRLTVL.

The CDR3 protein is CASSLQGHSGNTIYF. CDR3 in DNA: TGTGCCAGCAGCTTGCAGGGACACTCTGGAAACACCATATATTTT. The chain joins TRBV7-2 to TRBJ1-3; D possibly corresponds to TRBD1 (6 bases). Germline CDR1 SGHTA, CDR2 FQGNSA. This CDR3 spans 15 amino acids. V lost 3 bases, J lost 0 bases, and 9 bases lay in between.

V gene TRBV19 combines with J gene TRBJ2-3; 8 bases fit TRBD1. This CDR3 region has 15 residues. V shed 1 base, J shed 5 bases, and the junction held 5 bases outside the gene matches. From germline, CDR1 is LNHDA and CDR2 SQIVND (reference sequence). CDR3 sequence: CASSIGGQGLDTQYF. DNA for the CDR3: TGTGCCAGTAGTATAGGAGGACAGGGATTAGATACGCAGTATTTT.

CDR3 DNA: TGTGCCAGCAGGGGACTAGGGTCCAACGAGCAGTACTTC. The encoded protein is CASRGLGSNEQYF. J is TRBJ2-7 and V is TRBV2, with 8 nucleotides matching TRBD2. This CDR3 has 13 residues. Germline trimming cut 6 bases from V and 5 bases from J; bases unmatched to any gene: 6. From germline, CDR1 is SNHLY and CDR2 FYNNEI. Filled out from reference TRBV2 and TRBJ2-7, the complete variable domain reads EPEVTQTPSHQVTQMGQEVILRCVPISNHLYFYWYRQILGQKVEFLVSFYNNEISEKSEIFDDQFSVERPDGSNFTLKIRSTKLEDSAMYFCASRGLGSNEQYFGPGTRLTVT.

DNA of the CDR3: TGTGCCAGCAGAGCTACGGGGGGCGGGGAGACCCAGTACTTC. This sequence encodes CASRATGGGETQYF. This rearrangement joins TRBV2 to TRBJ2-5; perhaps TRBD2 as D (7 bases). The CDR3 sequence is 14 residues long. V lost 6 bases, J lost 5 bases, and 16 bases lay in between. Germline V CDR1 and CDR2: SNHLY, FYNNEI.

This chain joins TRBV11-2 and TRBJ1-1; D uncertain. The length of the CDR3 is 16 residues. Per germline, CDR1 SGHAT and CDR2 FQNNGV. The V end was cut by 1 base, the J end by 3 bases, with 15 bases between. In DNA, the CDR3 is TGTGCCAGCAGCTTAGCGGCGGGGAGGATGGACACTGAAGCTTTCTTT. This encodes CASSLAAGRMDTEAFF.

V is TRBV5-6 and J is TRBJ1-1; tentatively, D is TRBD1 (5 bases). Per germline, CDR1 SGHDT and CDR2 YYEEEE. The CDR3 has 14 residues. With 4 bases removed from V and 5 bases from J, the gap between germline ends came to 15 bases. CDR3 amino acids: CASSPGTLGTEAFF. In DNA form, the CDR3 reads TGTGCCAGCAGCCCTGGGACCTTGGGGACTGAAGCTTTCTTT.

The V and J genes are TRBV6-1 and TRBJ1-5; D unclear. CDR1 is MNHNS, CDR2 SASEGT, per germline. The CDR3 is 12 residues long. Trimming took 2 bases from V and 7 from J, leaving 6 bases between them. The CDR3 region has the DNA TGTGCCAGCAGTGAATTACCCCAGCCCCAGCATTTT. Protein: CASSELPQPQHF.

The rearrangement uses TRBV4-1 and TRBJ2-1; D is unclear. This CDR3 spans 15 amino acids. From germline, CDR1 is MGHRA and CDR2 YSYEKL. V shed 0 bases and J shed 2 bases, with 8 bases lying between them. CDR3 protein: CASSQEFSPYNEQFF. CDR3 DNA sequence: TGCGCCAGCAGCCAAGAGTTCTCCCCCTACAATGAGCAGTTCTTC.

The CDR3 here is CASKDRGPTNGAPLHF. CDR3 DNA sequence: TGTGCCAGTAAAGACAGGGGGCCCACCAATGGGGCACCCCTCCACTTT. The V gene is TRBV19, the J gene TRBJ1-6; TRBD1 agrees at 10 bases. The CDR3 consists of 16 residues. In germline, CDR1 is LNHDA, CDR2 SQIVND (reference sequence). V was clipped by 7 bases and J by 11 bases; unmatched bases: 14.

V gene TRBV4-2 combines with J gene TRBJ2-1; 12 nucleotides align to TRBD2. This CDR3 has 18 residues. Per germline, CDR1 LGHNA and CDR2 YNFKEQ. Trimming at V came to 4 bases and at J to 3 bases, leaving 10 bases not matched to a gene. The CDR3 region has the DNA TGTGCCAGCAGCCTCAGACTAGCGGGGGCCCTGCTCTACAATGAGCAGTTCTTC. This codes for CASSLRLAGALLYNEQFF.

The CDR3 nucleotides are TGCGCCAGCAGCCAAGGCAGGGTGAACACTGAAGCTTTCTTT. Protein: CASSQGRVNTEAFF. The chain recombines TRBV4-1 with TRBJ1-1, with D tentatively TRBD1 (5 bases). This CDR3 region has 14 residues. Per the germline V gene, CDR1 is MGHRA and CDR2 is YSYEKL. V gave up 1 base and J gave up 0 bases, with 6 bases separating them.

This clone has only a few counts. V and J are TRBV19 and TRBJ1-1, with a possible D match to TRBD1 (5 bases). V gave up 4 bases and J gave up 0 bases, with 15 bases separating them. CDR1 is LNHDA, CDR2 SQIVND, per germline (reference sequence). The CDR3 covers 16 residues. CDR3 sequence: CASSTNPGPLNTEAFF. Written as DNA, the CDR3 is TGTGCCAGTAGTACGAACCCAGGGCCCTTGAACACTGAAGCTTTCTTT.

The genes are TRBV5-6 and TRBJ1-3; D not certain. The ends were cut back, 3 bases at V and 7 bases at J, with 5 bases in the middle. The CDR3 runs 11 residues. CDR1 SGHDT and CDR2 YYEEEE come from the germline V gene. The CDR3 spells CASSYSNTIYF. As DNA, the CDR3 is TGTGCCAGCAGCTACAGCAACACCATATATTTT.

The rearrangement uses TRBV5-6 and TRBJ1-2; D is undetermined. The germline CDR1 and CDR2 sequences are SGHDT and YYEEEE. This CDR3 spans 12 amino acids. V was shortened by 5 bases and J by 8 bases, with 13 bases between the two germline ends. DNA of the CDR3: TGTGCCAGCAGTCTCCCATCAGTAGGCTACACCTTC. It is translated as CASSLPSVGYTF. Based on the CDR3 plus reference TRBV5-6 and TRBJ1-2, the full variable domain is DAGVTQSPTHLIKTRGQQVTLRCSPKSGHDTVSWYQQALGQGPQFIFQYYEEEERQRGNFPDRFSGHQFPNYSSELNVNALLLGDSALYLCASSLPSVGYTFGSGTRLTVV.

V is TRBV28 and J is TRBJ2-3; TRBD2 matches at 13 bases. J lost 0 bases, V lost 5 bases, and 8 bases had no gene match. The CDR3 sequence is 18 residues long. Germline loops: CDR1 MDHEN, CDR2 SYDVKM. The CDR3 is CASSPLAGGHSSTDTQYF. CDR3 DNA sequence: TGTGCCAGCAGTCCACTAGCGGGGGGGCATTCCAGCACAGATACGCAGTATTTT.

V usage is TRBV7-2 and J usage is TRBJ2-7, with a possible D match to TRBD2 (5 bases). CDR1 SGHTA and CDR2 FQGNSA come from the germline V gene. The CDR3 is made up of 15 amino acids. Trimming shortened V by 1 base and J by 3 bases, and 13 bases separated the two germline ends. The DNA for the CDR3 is TGTGCCAGCAGCTTAGAGCCGGGAAAAAACTACGAGCAGTACTTC. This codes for CASSLEPGKNYEQYF.

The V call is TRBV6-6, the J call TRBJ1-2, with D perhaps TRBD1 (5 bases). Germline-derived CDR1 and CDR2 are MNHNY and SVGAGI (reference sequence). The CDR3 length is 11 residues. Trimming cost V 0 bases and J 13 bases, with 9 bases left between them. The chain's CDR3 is CASSYSRAVTF. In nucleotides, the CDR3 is TGTGCCAGCAGTTACTCCAGGGCCGTCACCTTC.

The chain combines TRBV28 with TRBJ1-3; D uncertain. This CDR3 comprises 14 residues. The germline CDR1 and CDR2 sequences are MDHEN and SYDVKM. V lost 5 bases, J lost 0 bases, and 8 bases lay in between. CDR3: CASSAADSGNTIYF. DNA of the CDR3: TGTGCCAGCAGTGCCGCGGACTCTGGAAACACCATATATTTT.

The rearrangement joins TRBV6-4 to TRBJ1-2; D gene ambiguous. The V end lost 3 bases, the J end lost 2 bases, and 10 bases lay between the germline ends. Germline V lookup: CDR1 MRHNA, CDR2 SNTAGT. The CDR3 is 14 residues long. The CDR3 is CASSEYPGNYGYTF. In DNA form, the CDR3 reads TGTGCCAGCAGTGAATATCCCGGAAACTATGGCTACACCTTC.